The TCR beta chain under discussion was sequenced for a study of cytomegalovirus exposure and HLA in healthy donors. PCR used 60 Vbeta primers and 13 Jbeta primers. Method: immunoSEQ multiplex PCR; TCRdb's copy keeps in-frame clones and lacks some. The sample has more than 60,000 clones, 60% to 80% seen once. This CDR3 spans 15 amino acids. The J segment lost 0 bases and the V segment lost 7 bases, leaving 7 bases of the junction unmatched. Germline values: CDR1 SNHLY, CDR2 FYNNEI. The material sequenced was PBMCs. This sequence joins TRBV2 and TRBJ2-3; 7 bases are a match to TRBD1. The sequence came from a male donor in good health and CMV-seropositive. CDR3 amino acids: CASKLRDRSTDTQYF. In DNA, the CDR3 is TGTGCCAGCAAGCTCCGGGACAGAAGCACAGATACGCAGTATTTT. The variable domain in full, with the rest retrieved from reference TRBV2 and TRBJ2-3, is EPEVTQTPSHQVTQMGQEVILRCVPISNHLYFYWYRQILGQKVEFLVSFYNNEISEKSEIFDDQFSVERPDGSNFTLKIRSTKLEDSAMYFCASKLRDRSTDTQYFGPGTRLTVL.